This paragraph covers one T cell receptor beta chain sequence. The antigen is not known. The data are from a study of OX40 agonist ivuxolimab in advanced cancers. For the study at large: Partial responses were achieved by three patients, of whom one had hepatocellular carcinoma and two had cutaneous melanoma. General study points: At 0.1 to 3.0 mg/kg, CD4+ and CD8+ blood T cells expanded clonally by week 6.

If patients had autoimmune disease history or systemic immunosuppression, they were excluded. Profiled with immunoSEQ multiplex PCR; TCRdb holds only in-frame clones, not every one. The sample includes approximately 100,000 clones, about nine tenths of them seen just once. CDR1 is MNHNS and CDR2 is SASEGT in the germline V gene. V lost 2 bases to trimming and J lost 0 bases, with 14 bases between them. The CDR3 loop spans 17 amino acids. This clonotype originated in an adult with an advanced solid tumor such as melanoma, head and neck, liver or kidney cancer. V gene TRBV6-1 combines with J gene TRBJ1-3; possible D gene TRBD1, 5 bases. Here the sequenced sample was CD4+ or CD8+ T cells sorted from blood, taken in a trial of the OX40 agonist ivuxolimab. CDR3: CASSELGTAISGNTIYF. The CDR3 nucleotides read TGTGCCAGCAGTGAACTTGGGACTGCGATCTCTGGAAACACCATATATTTT.